The clone carrying this TCR beta chain showed up just a few times. What it recognizes is unknown. This specimen comes from a study of naive and memory T cell subsets. Study-wide points: Over 95% of naive TCR sequences appeared only once after error correction, unlike memory subsets. A few larger clonotypes appeared in naive repertoires, especially CD8, possibly memory cells re-expressing CD45RA. RNA-based TCR counts may shift with T cell activation and differentiation.

CMV status came from CD4+ IFNgamma after overnight CMV lysate stimulation. Two oligonucleotides, mixed equimolar, formed the beta constant-region primer covering TRBC1 and TRBC2. Ligated cDNA was amplified by four rounds of PCR with nested alpha and beta constant-region primers and SP2. TCRdb re-derived calls from the UMI-ligation and nested PCR reads in MiXCR, one entry per CDR3 protein. The repertoire consists of 150,000 or so distinct CDR3 sequences, with approximately 24% occurring once and the leading ten covering 0.11%. This TCR derives from a human donor in good health. The sample consisted of naive CD4+ T cells from blood.

In DNA form, the CDR3 reads TGTGCCACCTCCAGGGGGCAGATAAGCAATCAGCCCCAGCATTTT. This encodes CATSRGQISNQPQHF. The chain links TRBV2 to TRBJ1-5; TRBD1 aligns across 8 bases. The V gene end was trimmed by 10 bases and the J gene end by 1 base; junction bases not matched to a gene: 9. The CDR3 contains 15 residues. Per the germline V gene, CDR1 is SNHLY and CDR2 is FYNNEI.